Each of the 22 T cell receptor beta chains below was sequenced from the same sample in a study of blood T cell repertoires in COVID-19 (dated by TCRdb to about 2020). The library was built by means of the immunoSEQ multiplex PCR assay. Imported from immuneACCESS, the table was reduced by TCRdb to in-frame sequences with V and J called. These copies leave out some clones; in studies compared against another copy, an unresolved V gene accounts for under half, and the cause of the remainder is not known. This sample holds 300,000 to 400,000 clones; approximately 92% were observed only once. The ten most abundant clones make up over 0.95% of the sample. The sample comprised PBMCs or T cells enriched from blood (not recorded which). These receptors all stem from a man aged 18 to 30 who had recovered from COVID-19.

This CDR3 reads CASRGTVTGELFF. The CDR3 DNA is TGTGCCAGTAGAGGGACAGTCACCGGGGAGCTGTTTTTT. The chain recombines TRBV19 with TRBJ2-2, with 7 positions matching TRBD1. The CDR3 contains 13 residues. Germline V CDR1 and CDR2: LNHDA, SQIVND (reference sequence). V lost 6 bases to trimming and J lost 4 bases; unmatched junction nucleotides: 2.

The rearrangement uses TRBV27 and TRBJ1-3; the D is unclear. V was cut by 3 bases and J by 6 bases, with 15 bases left in between. This CDR3 comprises 15 residues. Germline lookup yields CDR1 MNHEY and CDR2 SMNVEV (reference sequence). CDR3 DNA: TGTGCCAGCAGTTTGAGGTTCCCTCTCGTAAACACCATATATTTT. Translation: CASSLRFPLVNTIYF.

V usage is TRBV7-9 and J usage is TRBJ1-2, with TRBD1 matching 7 bases. J lost 14 bases, V lost 2 bases, and 5 bases had no gene match. The V gene's germline CDR1 is SEHNR and CDR2 FQNEAQ (reference sequence). The CDR3 is 11 amino acids. The CDR3: CASSLNPGQTF. The CDR3 nucleotides are TGTGCCAGCAGCTTAAACCCGGGACAGACCTTC.

CDR3 sequence reads: CAWSAGQVFYEQYF. The CDR3 DNA follows: TGTGCCTGGAGTGCGGGACAGGTCTTCTACGAGCAGTACTTC. The rearrangement uses TRBV30 and TRBJ2-7; 8 nucleotides align to TRBD1. Germline V gives CDR1 GTSNPN, CDR2 SVGIG (reference sequence). This CDR3 spans 14 amino acids. V shed 1 base and J 3 bases; nucleotides not matched to a gene: 5.

This chain links TRBV9 with TRBJ2-1, with 13 bases lining up with TRBD2. Trimming took 4 bases from V and 1 from J; bases not matched to a gene: 2. Per germline, CDR1 SGDLS and CDR2 YYNGEE. The CDR3 spans 16 residues. Here the CDR3 DNA reads TGTGCCAGCAGCACTAGCGGGGGGGCATCCTACAATGAGCAGTTCTTC. It yields the protein CASSTSGGASYNEQFF.

V and J are TRBV11-2 and TRBJ2-7; 11 nucleotides agree with TRBD1. The length of the CDR3 is 14 residues. With 4 bases clipped from V and 5 bases from J, the junction kept 4 bases outside the gene matches. CDR1 and CDR2 from the germline V gene are SGHAT and FQNNGV. The CDR3 reads CASSSGQGVHEQYF. For the CDR3, the DNA is TGTGCCAGCAGCTCGGGACAGGGGGTCCACGAGCAGTACTTC.

The chain is built from TRBV4-1 and TRBJ2-7, with TRBD1 matching 8 bases. V gave up 4 bases and J gave up 3 bases; unmatched junction bases: 5. The germline V gene has CDR1 MGHRA and CDR2 YSYEKL. This CDR3 is built from 14 residues. CDR3 sequence: CASSPPGTGYEQYF. CDR3 DNA sequence: TGCGCCAGCAGCCCTCCCGGGACAGGCTACGAGCAGTACTTC.

This chain links TRBV6-5 with TRBJ1-4, with D uncertain. Germline CDR1 and CDR2: MNHEY and SVGAGI. V shed 0 bases and J shed 4 bases, with 9 bases lying between them. The CDR3 contains 15 residues. The chain's CDR3 is CASSYSRMFNEKLFF. The DNA for the CDR3 is TGTGCCAGCAGTTACTCGAGAATGTTTAATGAAAAACTGTTTTTT.

The chain links TRBV7-2 to TRBJ2-1; possible D gene TRBD1, 6 bases. The V and J ends lost 5 bases and 1 base respectively, with 12 bases between them. CDR1 and CDR2 (germline): SGHTA, FQGNSA. The CDR3 has 15 amino acids. Here the CDR3 reads CASSLRQASYNEQFF. The CDR3 nucleotides read TGTGCCAGCAGCCTACGACAGGCTTCCTACAATGAGCAGTTCTTC.

V and J are TRBV2 and TRBJ2-1, with D possibly TRBD1 on 5 matching bases. The germline CDR1 and CDR2 sequences are SNHLY and FYNNEI. Trimming took off 6 bases at V and 3 bases at J, with 9 bases between the two ends. The CDR3 is 13 amino acids. CDR3 nucleotides: TGTGCCAGCAGGATAGACAGCTACAATGAGCAGTTCTTC. Translating gives CASRIDSYNEQFF.

This clone was detected only a few times. The V gene is TRBV11-3, the J gene TRBJ2-1, with 7 positions matching TRBD2. Germline CDR1 SGHNT, CDR2 YENEEA. The CDR3 has 18 amino acids. The V segment lost 0 bases and the J segment 0 bases; nucleotides outside the gene matches: 8. In nucleotides, the CDR3 is TGTGCCAGCAGCTTAGATCAAGGCGGGAGTACCTCCTACAATGAGCAGTTCTTC. Protein product: CASSLDQGGSTSYNEQFF.

This clone appeared once. The chain joins TRBV30 to TRBJ2-3, with unresolved D. The V gene's germline CDR1 is GTSNPN and CDR2 SVGIG (reference sequence). V dropped 5 bases and J dropped 5 bases, with 11 bases sitting between them. The CDR3 sequence is 12 residues long. CDR3 coding DNA: TGTGCCTGGGGCCTTTCGGGAGATACGCAGTATTTT. Its protein is CAWGLSGDTQYF.

The chain employs TRBV4-2 and TRBJ2-7, with 9 bases that match TRBD1. The CDR3 is 16 residues long. In germline, CDR1 is LGHNA, CDR2 YNFKEQ. V lost 2 bases, J lost 0 bases, and 5 bases stayed unmatched. The CDR3 spells CASSQTGTGSSYEQYF. The CDR3 DNA reads as TGTGCCAGCAGCCAAACCGGGACAGGGAGCTCCTACGAGCAGTACTTC.

J is TRBJ2-1 and V is TRBV5-5, with a weak D call TRBD1 (6 bases). V lost 1 base and J 9 bases, leaving 14 bases between the germline ends. Germline values: CDR1 SGHKS, CDR2 YYEKEE (reference sequence). This CDR3 has 14 amino acids. The CDR3 DNA sequence: TGTGCCAGCAGCTTGAGCAGGGGCTGGGGTGAGCAGTTCTTC. Translation gives CASSLSRGWGEQFF.

A single count supports this clone. The chain couples TRBV18 to TRBJ1-3; the D gene is possibly TRBD1 (6 bases). The CDR3 extends over 18 amino acids. Deletions cut 3 bases from V and 0 bases from J, with 18 bases between. Germline V lookup: CDR1 KGHSH, CDR2 LQKENI. This CDR3 is CASSPQPPQGSSGNTIYF. The CDR3 DNA reads as TGTGCCAGCTCACCTCAACCTCCTCAGGGGAGCTCTGGAAACACCATATATTTT.

V and J are TRBV14 and TRBJ1-1; D gene uncertain. With 0 bases removed from V and 3 bases from J, the gap between germline ends came to 5 bases. The germline V gene has CDR1 SGHDN and CDR2 FVKESK. The CDR3 covers 13 residues. The CDR3 protein is CASSQESDTEAFF. The CDR3 DNA reads as TGTGCCAGCAGCCAAGAATCAGACACTGAAGCTTTCTTT.

The CDR3 sequence: CASSLEGQVNTEAFF. In DNA, the CDR3 is TGCGCCAGCAGCTTGGAGGGACAGGTTAACACTGAAGCTTTCTTT. The V gene is TRBV5-1, the J gene TRBJ1-1, with 8 bases identical to TRBD1. CDR1 and CDR2 (germline): SGHRS, YFSETQ. V shed 0 bases and J 2 bases; nucleotides not matched to a gene: 3. The CDR3 is made up of 15 amino acids.

The CDR3 sequence is CATSDSAGADTGELFF. CDR3 in DNA: TGTGCCACCAGTGATTCAGCAGGAGCGGACACCGGGGAGCTGTTTTTT. This sequence joins TRBV24-1 and TRBJ2-2; TRBD2 is a possible D gene (5 bases). CDR1 and CDR2 from the germline V gene are KGHDR and SFDVKD. Trimming cost V 2 bases and J 3 bases, with 12 bases left between them. The CDR3 is 16 residues long.

This chain connects TRBV2 to TRBJ2-5; the D is unclear. With 3 bases removed from V and 5 bases from J, the gap between germline ends came to 13 bases. The V gene's germline CDR1 is SNHLY and CDR2 FYNNEI. CDR3 length: 14 amino acids. CDR3 nucleotides: TGTGCCAGCAGTGATGTTAGTAGCTGGGAGACCCAGTACTTC. Amino acids: CASSDVSSWETQYF.

The chain uses TRBV15 and TRBJ2-1, with D possibly being TRBD2 (6 bases). Germline V gene data show CDR1 as LNHNV and CDR2 as YYDKDF (reference sequence). The V end lost 4 bases, the J end lost 10 bases, and 20 bases lay between the germline ends. The CDR3 totals 15 residues. The CDR3 is CATSIEAQGGSEQFF. Written as DNA, the CDR3 is TGTGCCACCAGCATAGAGGCTCAAGGAGGGAGCGAGCAGTTCTTC.

The genes are TRBV4-2 and TRBJ2-3; D perhaps matches TRBD1 (5 bases). This CDR3 spans 13 amino acids. Germline lookup yields CDR1 LGHNA and CDR2 YNFKEQ. V was trimmed by 8 bases and J by 1 base, leaving 10 bases between them. CDR3 in amino acids: CASSPRGTDTQYF. The CDR3, as DNA: TGTGCCAGCTCCCCCAGGGGCACAGATACGCAGTATTTT.

The chain couples TRBV7-9 to TRBJ2-4; maybe TRBD2 (5 bases). Germline CDR1 SEHNR, CDR2 FQNEAQ (reference sequence). CDR3 length: 15 residues. V lost 2 bases and J 1 base, leaving 9 bases between the germline ends. The CDR3 nucleotides read TGTGCCAGCAGCTTATTGGGAGAGGCCAAAAACATTCAGTACTTC. Translation: CASSLLGEAKNIQYF. The full variable domain, in which reference TRBV7-9 and TRBJ2-4 provide the parts outside the CDR3, is DTGVSQNPRHKITKRGQNVTFRCDPISEHNRLYWYRQTLGQGPEFLTYFQNEAQLEKSRLLSDRFSAERPKGSFSTLEIQRTEQGDSAMYLCASSLLGEAKNIQYFGAGTRLSVL.